Each of the 26 T cell receptor beta chains below was sequenced from the same sample in a study of PD-1 blockade in mismatch repair-deficient tumors. Clones were read by immunoSEQ multiplex PCR, and TCRdb kept only the in-frame ones, dropping some. Of about 84,000 clones listed, approximately 84% are singletons. The starting material was peripheral blood, obtained 12 weeks after starting pembrolizumab. Receptors were obtained from an adult with mismatch repair-deficient cancer.

The chain uses TRBV2 and TRBJ1-2, with 8 bases matching TRBD1. This CDR3 is built from 14 residues. V was pared by 5 bases and J by 8 bases, with 10 bases of the junction left unmatched. The germline V gene has CDR1 SNHLY and CDR2 FYNNEI. CDR3 sequence: CASSLTGGPEGYTF. The CDR3 coding sequence is TGTGCCAGCAGTCTAACAGGGGGGCCGGAGGGCTACACCTTC.

V and J are TRBV19 and TRBJ1-4, with 7 bases identical to TRBD1. J lost 3 bases, V lost 5 bases, and 9 bases had no gene match. The CDR3 length is 16 residues. Germline V gives CDR1 LNHDA, CDR2 SQIVND (reference sequence). The chain's CDR3 is CASSFSRGPPNEKLFF. CDR3 DNA sequence: TGTGCCAGTAGTTTCTCTAGGGGGCCTCCTAATGAAAAACTGTTTTTT.

This clone was seen more than once but under ten times. This chain joins TRBV7-9 and TRBJ1-1; D may be TRBD1 (5 bases). V was cut by 4 bases and J by 9 bases, with 18 bases left in between. In germline, CDR1 is SEHNR, CDR2 FQNEAQ (reference sequence). The CDR3 length is 14 residues. CDR3 nucleotides: TGTGCCAGCAGCTCCGTAGCCGGGGCTCAGCAAGCTTTCTTT. Translated, it gives CASSSVAGAQQAFF.

The chain joins TRBV5-1 to TRBJ1-2; D is possibly TRBD1 (5 bases). The V gene's germline CDR1 is SGHRS and CDR2 YFSETQ. This CDR3 has 13 amino acids. Trimming took off 0 bases at V and 7 bases at J, with 10 bases between the two ends. This CDR3 reads CASSLAFGAGYTF. Here the CDR3 DNA reads TGCGCCAGCAGCTTGGCTTTTGGGGCTGGCTACACCTTC.

The chain has TRBV4-1 and TRBJ1-5; tentative D call: TRBD1 (5 bases). Germline CDR1 MGHRA, CDR2 YSYEKL. The CDR3 is made up of 17 amino acids. The ends were cut back, 2 bases at V and 1 base at J, with 15 bases in the middle. CDR3 in DNA: TGCGCCAGCAGCCAAAGAATGTGGAGGGACAGCAATCAGCCCCAGCATTTT. This sequence encodes CASSQRMWRDSNQPQHF.

The chain employs TRBV11-3 and TRBJ1-1; no clear D gene. Germline V gene data show CDR1 as SGHNT and CDR2 as YENEEA. This CDR3 contains 14 residues. Deletions cut 5 bases from V and 1 base from J, with 11 bases between. The CDR3 sequence: CASSPLVPNTEAFF. The CDR3 DNA sequence: TGTGCCAGCAGCCCCCTCGTTCCGAACACTGAAGCTTTCTTT.

The chain couples TRBV28 to TRBJ2-1; TRBD2 is a possible D gene (6 bases). This CDR3 is 17 amino acids long. Germline CDR1 is MDHEN and CDR2 is SYDVKM. Trimming took 6 bases from V and 4 from J, leaving 22 bases between them. The CDR3 protein is CASRPPGLNTGYNEQFF. The CDR3 DNA is TGTGCCAGCAGACCCCCGGGACTCAACACTGGTTACAATGAGCAGTTCTTC.

The rearrangement uses TRBV25-1 and TRBJ2-2; 8 nucleotides align to TRBD2. Germline V gene lookup returns CDR1 MGHDK and CDR2 SYGVNS. V gave up 3 bases and J gave up 0 bases; unmatched junction bases: 6. The CDR3 covers 17 residues. CDR3 sequence reads: CASSEFTSGSNTGELFF. DNA of the CDR3: TGTGCCAGCAGTGAGTTCACTAGCGGATCGAACACCGGGGAGCTGTTTTTT.

This clone came up once. The V and J genes are TRBV2 and TRBJ2-7; D not certain. The germline gives CDR1 SNHLY, CDR2 FYNNEI. V was pared by 6 bases and J by 4 bases, with 7 bases between. This CDR3 is built from 11 residues. The CDR3 sequence: CASSERYEQYF. CDR3 coding DNA: TGTGCCAGCAGCGAAAGGTACGAGCAGTACTTC.

The gene calls are TRBV5-1 and TRBJ2-1; 12 bases match TRBD2. Germline trimming cut 4 bases from V and 3 bases from J; bases unmatched to any gene: 14. Germline V gives CDR1 SGHRS, CDR2 YFSETQ. The CDR3 has 19 residues. The CDR3 loop is CASSPTPGSSGRDYNEQFF. CDR3 coding DNA: TGCGCCAGCAGCCCTACACCAGGGTCTAGCGGGAGGGACTACAATGAGCAGTTCTTC. The full variable domain, with the rest looked up from reference TRBV5-1 and TRBJ2-1, is KAGVTQTPRYLIKTRGQQVTLSCSPISGHRSVSWYQQTPGQGLQFLFEYFSETQRNKGNFPGRFSGRQFSNSRSEMNVSTLELGDSALYLCASSPTPGSSGRDYNEQFFGPGTRLTVL.

V and J are TRBV9 and TRBJ1-2, with D tentatively TRBD1 (5 bases). Looked up from germline, CDR1 is SGDLS and CDR2 is YYNGEE. This CDR3 has 17 residues. Trimming took off 3 bases at V and 5 bases at J, with 23 bases between the two ends. CDR3 sequence reads: CASSAIDSGDDLYGYTF. The CDR3 nucleotides are TGTGCCAGCAGCGCAATCGACAGCGGGGACGATCTATATGGCTACACCTTC.

The rearrangement links TRBV5-5 to TRBJ2-3, with 8 nucleotides matching TRBD1. There are 13 residues in the CDR3. V shed 3 bases, J shed 10 bases, and the junction held 7 bases outside the gene matches. The germline V gene encodes CDR1 SGHKS and CDR2 YYEKEE (reference sequence). CDR3 nucleotide sequence: TGTGCCAGCAGCTGGATGACAGGGGATCCGCAGTATTTT. Translation gives CASSWMTGDPQYF.

This chain links TRBV27 with TRBJ2-1, with 13 bases lining up with TRBD2. Germline CDR1 and CDR2: MNHEY and SMNVEV (reference sequence). Trimming at V came to 5 bases and at J to 6 bases, leaving 4 bases not matched to a gene. This CDR3 region has 15 residues. The CDR3 nucleotides read TGTGCCAGCAGTATTTGGACTAGCGGGAGCAATGAGCAGTTCTTC. This sequence encodes CASSIWTSGSNEQFF.

V and J are TRBV6-5 and TRBJ1-4, with a possible D match to TRBD1 (6 bases). This CDR3 has 14 residues. V lost 6 bases and J lost 6, with 14 bases in between. Looked up from germline, CDR1 is MNHEY and CDR2 is SVGAGI. CDR3 DNA sequence: TGTGCCAGCAGCGCGGGACACCTCGATGAAAAACTGTTTTTT. Translated: CASSAGHLDEKLFF.

The CDR3 protein is CASRDHSGSTDTQYF. For the CDR3, the DNA is TGCGCCAGCAGGGACCATAGCGGAAGCACAGATACGCAGTATTTT. This rearrangement joins TRBV10-2 to TRBJ2-3; a weak D match, TRBD2 (6 bases). This CDR3 has 15 residues. Trimming removed 6 bases from V and 0 bases from J, with 13 bases in between. Germline assignment: CDR1 WSHSY and CDR2 SAAADI.

The rearrangement links TRBV5-6 to TRBJ2-2; D not resolved. This CDR3 contains 14 residues. Germline lookup yields CDR1 SGHDT and CDR2 YYEEEE. The V end was cut by 1 base, the J end by 1 base, with 5 bases between. CDR3 residues: CASSLRQNTGELFF. The CDR3 bases are TGTGCCAGCAGCTTGCGACAGAACACCGGGGAGCTGTTTTTT.

The genes are TRBV15 and TRBJ1-5; weak D call: TRBD1 (5 bases). Deletions cut 1 base from V and 0 bases from J, with 10 bases between. The germline gives CDR1 LNHNV, CDR2 YYDKDF (reference sequence). This CDR3 has 16 amino acids. The CDR3 here is CATSRARQRSNQPQHF. Written as DNA, the CDR3 is TGTGCCACCAGCAGAGCCAGACAGCGTAGCAATCAGCCCCAGCATTTT. The entire variable domain, with the rest obtained from reference TRBV15 and TRBJ1-5, is as follows: DAMVIQNPRYQVTQFGKPVTLSCSQTLNHNVMYWYQQKSSQAPKLLFHYYDKDFNNEADTPDNFQSRRPNTSFCFLDIRSPGLGDTAMYLCATSRARQRSNQPQHFGDGTRLSIL.

The chain couples TRBV7-9 to TRBJ2-5, with 7 bases lining up with TRBD2. Trimming cost V 3 bases and J 2 bases; bases outside gene matches: 6. Germline V gene data show CDR1 as SEHNR and CDR2 as FQNEAQ (reference sequence). The CDR3 is 15 residues long. Here the CDR3 reads CASSLGAGTQETQYF. The CDR3 DNA reads TGTGCCAGCAGCTTGGGAGCGGGGACGCAAGAGACCCAGTACTTC.

This clone was detected only a few times. This chain connects TRBV11-2 to TRBJ2-5, with D maybe TRBD1 (5 bases). The CDR3 covers 14 residues. Trimming removed 5 bases from V and 1 base from J, with 11 bases in between. The germline V gene has CDR1 SGHAT and CDR2 FQNNGV. CDR3 sequence reads: CASSPRQIQETQYF. In DNA, the CDR3 is TGTGCCAGCAGCCCGAGACAGATCCAAGAGACCCAGTACTTC.

This chain joins TRBV25-1 and TRBJ2-7; D unresolved. The CDR3 contains 13 residues. V was trimmed by 4 bases and J by 3 bases, leaving 10 bases between them. Germline V gene sequence: CDR1 MGHDK, CDR2 SYGVNS. CDR3 bases: TGTGCCAGCAGTGGCCCTGAGGTCTACGAGCAGTACTTC. Its translation is CASSGPEVYEQYF.

This sequence joins TRBV11-2 and TRBJ1-1; D remains unclear. CDR3 length: 13 residues. The germline V gene has CDR1 SGHAT and CDR2 FQNNGV. V was trimmed by 5 bases and J by 4 bases, leaving 11 bases between them. The CDR3 DNA reads TGTGCCAGCAGCAACTTAAGAGCCACTGAAGCTTTCTTT. Amino acids: CASSNLRATEAFF.

V usage is TRBV7-2 and J usage is TRBJ2-7; 9 nucleotides align to TRBD2. Germline V gene sequence: CDR1 SGHTA, CDR2 FQGNSA. CDR3 length equals 15 residues. Unmatched junction bases numbered 4, after V lost 0 bases and J lost 4 bases. CDR3 nucleotide sequence: TGTGCCAGCAGCTTAGCTAGTAGCGGGAGATACGAGCAGTACTTC. This codes for CASSLASSGRYEQYF.

This CDR3 reads CASSIQYRPPQHF. The DNA of the CDR3 is TGTGCCAGTAGTATACAGTACAGACCGCCCCAGCATTTT. The chain uses TRBV19 and TRBJ1-5, with D hard to call. This CDR3 is 13 amino acids long. Germline V CDR1 and CDR2: LNHDA, SQIVND (reference sequence). The ends were cut back, 2 bases at V and 9 bases at J, with 11 bases in the middle.

This CDR3 is CASSLSGGGQFF. The CDR3 DNA sequence: TGTGCCAGCAGCCTATCCGGAGGTGGGCAGTTCTTC. The chain uses TRBV7-9 and TRBJ2-1; D is possibly TRBD2 (5 bases). The CDR3 loop spans 12 amino acids. Germline V lookup: CDR1 SEHNR, CDR2 FQNEAQ (reference sequence). The V end lost 5 bases, the J end lost 12 bases, and 14 bases lay between the germline ends.

J is TRBJ2-1 and V is TRBV11-3; D ambiguous. V was shortened by 3 bases and J by 9 bases, with 12 bases between the two germline ends. Germline CDR1 and CDR2: SGHNT and YENEEA. The CDR3 is made up of 13 amino acids. CDR3 nucleotide sequence: TGTGCCAGCAGCTTGATGGCCACAAGTGAGCAGTTCTTC. Amino acids: CASSLMATSEQFF.

The sample holds a few counts of this clone. The chain links TRBV6-5 to TRBJ1-2, with D maybe TRBD1 (6 bases). Germline V gives CDR1 MNHEY, CDR2 SVGAGI. V was cut by 6 bases and J by 2 bases, with 7 bases left in between. This CDR3 has 12 residues. CDR3 nucleotide sequence: TGTGCCAGCAGGGACAGAAACTATGGCTACACCTTC. Protein product: CASRDRNYGYTF.